This T cell receptor (beta chain) was sequenced in a study of blood T cell repertoires in COVID-19. Overall study context: T cells, B-cell-depleted T cells, or PBMCs provided the cDNA or gDNA that served as material.

The V end was cut by 1 base, the J end by 12 bases, with 13 bases between. Germline loops: CDR1 MGHDK, CDR2 SYGVNS. The CDR3 sequence is 13 residues long. Self-reported history from a screening survey and questionnaire set each donor's cohort. TCRdb's table, derived via immunoSEQ multiplex PCR, lists solely in-frame clones and lacks some. In the table there are 300,000 to 450,000 clones, 75% to 90% of which are singletons. The sample comprised PBMCs or T cells enriched from blood (not recorded which). This clonotype originated in a man aged 18 to 30 who had recovered from COVID-19. V and J are TRBV25-1 and TRBJ2-1; D remains unclear. In nucleotides, the CDR3 is TGTGCCAGCAGTGAATCAGGTCCGAATAGGCAGTTCTTC. Translating gives CASSESGPNRQFF.